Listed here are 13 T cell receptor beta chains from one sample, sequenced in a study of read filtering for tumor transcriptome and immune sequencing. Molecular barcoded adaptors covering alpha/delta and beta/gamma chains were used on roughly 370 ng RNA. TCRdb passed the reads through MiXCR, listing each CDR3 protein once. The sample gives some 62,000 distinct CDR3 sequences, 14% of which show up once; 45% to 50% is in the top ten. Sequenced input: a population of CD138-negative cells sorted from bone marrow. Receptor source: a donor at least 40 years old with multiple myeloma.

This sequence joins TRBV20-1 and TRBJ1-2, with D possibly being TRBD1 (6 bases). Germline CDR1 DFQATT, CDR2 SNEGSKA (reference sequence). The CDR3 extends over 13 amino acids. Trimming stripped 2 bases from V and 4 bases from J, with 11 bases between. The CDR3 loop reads CSARLTGSYGYTF. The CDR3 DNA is TGCAGTGCTAGATTGACAGGCTCCTATGGCTACACCTTC.

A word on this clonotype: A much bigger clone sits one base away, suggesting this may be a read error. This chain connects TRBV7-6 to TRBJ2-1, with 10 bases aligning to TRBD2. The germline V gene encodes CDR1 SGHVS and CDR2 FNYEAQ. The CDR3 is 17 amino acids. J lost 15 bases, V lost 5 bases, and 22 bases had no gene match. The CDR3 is CASSPRDLAGDGAVRFF. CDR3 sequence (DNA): TGTGCCAGCAGCCCGAGGGATCTAGCGGGAGATGGGGCTGTACGGTTCTTC.

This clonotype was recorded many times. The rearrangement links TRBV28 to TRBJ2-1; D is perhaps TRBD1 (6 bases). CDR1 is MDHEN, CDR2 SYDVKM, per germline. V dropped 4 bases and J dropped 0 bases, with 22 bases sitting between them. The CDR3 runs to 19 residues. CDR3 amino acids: CASSSLHDRKESSYNEQFF. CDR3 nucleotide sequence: TGTGCCAGCAGTTCCTTACATGACAGGAAGGAGAGCTCCTACAATGAGCAGTTCTTC.

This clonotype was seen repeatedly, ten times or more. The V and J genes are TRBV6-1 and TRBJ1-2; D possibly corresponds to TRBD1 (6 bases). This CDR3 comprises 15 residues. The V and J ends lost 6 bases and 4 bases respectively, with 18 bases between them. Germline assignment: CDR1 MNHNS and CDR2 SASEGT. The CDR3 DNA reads TGTGCCAGCAGCCTTTGGACAGAATCGGTCTATGGCTACACCTTC. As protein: CASSLWTESVYGYTF.

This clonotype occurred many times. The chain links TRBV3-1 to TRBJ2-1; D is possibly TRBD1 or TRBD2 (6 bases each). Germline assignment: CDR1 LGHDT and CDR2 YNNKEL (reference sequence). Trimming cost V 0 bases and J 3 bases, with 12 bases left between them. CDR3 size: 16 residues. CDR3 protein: CASSQDRGEDYNEQFF. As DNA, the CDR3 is TGTGCCAGCAGCCAAGATAGGGGGGAGGACTACAATGAGCAGTTCTTC.

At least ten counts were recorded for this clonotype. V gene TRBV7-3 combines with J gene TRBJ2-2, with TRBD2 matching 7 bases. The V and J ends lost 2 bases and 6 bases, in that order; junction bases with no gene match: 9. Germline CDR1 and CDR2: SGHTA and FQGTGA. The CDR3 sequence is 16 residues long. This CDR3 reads CASSLQGGRVSGELFF. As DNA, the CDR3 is TGTGCCAGCAGCTTACAGGGCGGGAGAGTGTCCGGGGAGCTGTTTTTT.

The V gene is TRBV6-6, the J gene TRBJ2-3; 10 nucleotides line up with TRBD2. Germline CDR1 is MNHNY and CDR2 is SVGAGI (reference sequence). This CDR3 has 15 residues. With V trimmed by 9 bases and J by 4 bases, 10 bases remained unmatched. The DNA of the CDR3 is TGTGCCAGTTGGTTCGCTAGCGGGAGCGCAGATACGCAGTATTTT. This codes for CASWFASGSADTQYF.

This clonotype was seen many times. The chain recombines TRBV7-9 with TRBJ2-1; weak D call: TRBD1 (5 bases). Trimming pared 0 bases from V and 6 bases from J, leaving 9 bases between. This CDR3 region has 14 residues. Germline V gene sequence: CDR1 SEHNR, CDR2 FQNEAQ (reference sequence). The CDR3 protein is CASSLASGINEQFF. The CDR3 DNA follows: TGTGCCAGCAGCTTAGCTTCAGGGATCAATGAGCAGTTCTTC. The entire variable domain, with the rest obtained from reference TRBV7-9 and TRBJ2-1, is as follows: DTGVSQNPRHKITKRGQNVTFRCDPISEHNRLYWYRQTLGQGPEFLTYFQNEAQLEKSRLLSDRFSAERPKGSFSTLEIQRTEQGDSAMYLCASSLASGINEQFFGPGTRLTVL.

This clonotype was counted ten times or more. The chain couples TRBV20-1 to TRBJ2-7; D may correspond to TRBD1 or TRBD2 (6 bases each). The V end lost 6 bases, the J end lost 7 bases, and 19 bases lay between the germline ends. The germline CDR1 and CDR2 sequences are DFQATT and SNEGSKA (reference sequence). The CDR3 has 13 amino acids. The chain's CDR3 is CSAPLGGLREQYF. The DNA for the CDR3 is TGCAGTGCCCCCTTGGGGGGCTTGCGGGAGCAGTACTTC.

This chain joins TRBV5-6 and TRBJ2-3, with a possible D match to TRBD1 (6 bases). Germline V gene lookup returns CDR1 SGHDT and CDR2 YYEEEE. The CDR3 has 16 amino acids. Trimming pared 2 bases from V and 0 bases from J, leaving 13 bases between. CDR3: CASSFVDRRSTDTQYF. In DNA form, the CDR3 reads TGTGCCAGCAGCTTCGTCGACAGGAGGAGCACAGATACGCAGTATTTT.

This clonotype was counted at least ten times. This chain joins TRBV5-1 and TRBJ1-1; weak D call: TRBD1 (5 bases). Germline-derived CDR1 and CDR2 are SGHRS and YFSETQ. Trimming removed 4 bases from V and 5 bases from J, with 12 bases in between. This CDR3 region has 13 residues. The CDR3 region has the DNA TGCGCCAGCAGCCCGGATGGGGGAACTGAAGCTTTCTTT. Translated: CASSPDGGTEAFF.

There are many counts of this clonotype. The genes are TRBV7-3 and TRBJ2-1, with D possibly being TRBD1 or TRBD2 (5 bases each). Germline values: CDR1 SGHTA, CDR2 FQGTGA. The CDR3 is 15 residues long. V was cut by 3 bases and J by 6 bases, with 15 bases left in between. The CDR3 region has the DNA TGTGCCAGCAGCTTGGGCATACCCGGGGCCAATGAGCAGTTCTTC. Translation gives CASSLGIPGANEQFF. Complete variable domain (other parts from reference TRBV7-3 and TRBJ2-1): GAGVSQTPSNKVTEKGKYVELRCDPISGHTALYWYRQSLGQGPEFLIYFQGTGAADDSGLPNDRFFAVRPEGSVSTLKIQRTERGDSAVYLCASSLGIPGANEQFFGPGTRLTVL.

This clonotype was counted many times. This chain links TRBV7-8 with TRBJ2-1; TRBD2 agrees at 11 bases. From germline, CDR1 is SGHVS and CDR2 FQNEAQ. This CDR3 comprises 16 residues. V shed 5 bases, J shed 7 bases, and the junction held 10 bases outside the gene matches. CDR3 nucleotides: TGTGCCAGCAGCCGTACTAGCGGGAGAGGAGAAAATGAGCAGTTCTTC. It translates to CASSRTSGRGENEQFF.